This T cell receptor beta chain was identified during a study of CXCR3-negative and CXCR3-positive naive CD8 T cells. All TRB cDNA libraries came from 5' RACE performed with UMI labels. TCRdb re-called the 5' RACE reads; one entry per CDR3 protein, DNA not given. In all, the sample yields around 140,000 distinct CDR3 sequences. Study-level findings and limits: CXCR3-negative and CXCR3-positive naive cells shared comparable TRBV-TRBJ usage, but memory cells did not. Against CXCR3-negative naive cells, CXCR3-positive naive cells showed more hydrophobic TRB CDR3s.

Concerning this clonotype: As yet, its antigen is unknown.

The sequence was obtained from a human donor in good health. Some clones in this sample may be carry-over from other donors' samples. The sequencing input was naive CXCR3- CD8+ T cells from blood. The subset here: CD45RO-CCR7+CD27+CD95- naive CD8+ T cells lacking CXCR3 (TNR3-).

The CDR3 loop is CASSLTTRNEQFF. The chain couples TRBV11-3 to TRBJ2-1. The germline gives CDR1 SGHNT, CDR2 YENEEA. The CDR3 is 13 residues long.